This T cell receptor (beta chain) was profiled in a study of human T cells and chemical hapten exposure. In the original processing: Sample TCR counts, which ranged from about 20,000 to 750,000, had a median of approximately 95,000. One entry per CDR3 protein, called by TCRdb with MiXCR from the RACE reads. None of the V and J calls come from the authors' own analysis; TCRdb made them. The sample contains 55,000 to 75,000 distinct CDR3 sequences, about 5.7% of which appear only once. A remark on this clonotype: Its specificity is unknown.

The CDR3 length is 14 residues. With 3 bases clipped from V and 0 bases from J, the junction kept 1 base outside the gene matches. Germline loops: CDR1 SGDLS, CDR2 YYNGEE. Indicated time point: healthy volunteer bleed at 6 weeks. The starting material, unfractionated whole blood, was used for total RNA extraction. Regarding the study as a whole: Sensitization with DPC brought no change to TCRs above 1 in 1000 in frequency.

The rearrangement links TRBV9 to TRBJ2-3, with TRBD2 matching 7 bases. Sequencing used whole blood. The receptor comes from a female donor in good health. Some clones in this sample may be carry-over from other donors' samples. The CDR3 DNA follows: TGTGCCAGCAGCGGGCGGGGGAGCACAGATACGCAGTATTTT. It codes for CASSGRGSTDTQYF.